Listed here are 3 T cell receptor beta chains from one sample, sequenced in a study of blood T cell repertoires in COVID-19. Only in-frame clones appear in the TCRdb table, and some are missing; sequencing was by immunoSEQ multiplex PCR. The data show about 88,000 clones, about 88% seen once. The material sequenced was peripheral blood. The receptor source for this set is a woman of 80 years or more with acute or convalescent COVID-19.

On this clone itself: The DNA is omitted, as the CDR3 cannot be located on it reliably, and the CDR3 follows TCRdb's listing. The chain links TRBV29-1 to TRBJ2-7; TRBD2 was called by the table and not checked on the DNA. The CDR3 length is 14 residues, termini included. Germline V gene lookup returns CDR1 SQVTM and CDR2 ANQGSEA. The CDR3 loop is CSVETVAGGNGPYF.

CDR3 amino acids: CASSYQTGGSETQYF. The CDR3 DNA reads as TGTGCCAGCAGCTACCAGACAGGGGGCAGCGAGACCCAGTACTTC. The chain is built from TRBV7-9 and TRBJ2-5; 10 nucleotides align to TRBD1. The V gene end was trimmed by 4 bases and the J gene end by 5 bases; junction bases not matched to a gene: 7. The CDR3 extends over 15 amino acids. The germline CDR1 and CDR2 sequences are SEHNR and FQNEAQ (reference sequence).

In its sample, this clone was seen a few times. The chain links TRBV2 to TRBJ1-1; D not certain. This CDR3 is built from 12 residues. Germline loops: CDR1 SNHLY, CDR2 FYNNEI. CDR3 amino acids: CATGRGRTEAFF. Written as DNA, the CDR3 is TGTGCTACCGGAAGAGGGAGGACTGAAGCTTTCTTT.